A single TCR beta chain is shown here with its context. This sample was taken from a study of control samples from healthy donors and cancer patients. Libraries were prepared by immunoSEQ multiplex PCR; TCRdb keeps only in-frame clonotypes and omits some of them. The sample carries 400,000 to 450,000 clones, over 75% recorded once. The CDR3 covers 14 residues. Germline lookup yields CDR1 SGHDT and CDR2 YYEEEE. Germline trimming cut 4 bases from V and 4 bases from J; bases unmatched to any gene: 5. The chain couples TRBV5-6 to TRBJ2-7; TRBD2 matches at 10 bases. Sequenced: PBMCs. The sequence derives from a middle-aged man with head and neck cancer. In nucleotides, the CDR3 is TGTGCCAGCAGCCTTTCTAGCGGGAGTTACGAGCAGTACTTC. Encoded protein: CASSLSSGSYEQYF.